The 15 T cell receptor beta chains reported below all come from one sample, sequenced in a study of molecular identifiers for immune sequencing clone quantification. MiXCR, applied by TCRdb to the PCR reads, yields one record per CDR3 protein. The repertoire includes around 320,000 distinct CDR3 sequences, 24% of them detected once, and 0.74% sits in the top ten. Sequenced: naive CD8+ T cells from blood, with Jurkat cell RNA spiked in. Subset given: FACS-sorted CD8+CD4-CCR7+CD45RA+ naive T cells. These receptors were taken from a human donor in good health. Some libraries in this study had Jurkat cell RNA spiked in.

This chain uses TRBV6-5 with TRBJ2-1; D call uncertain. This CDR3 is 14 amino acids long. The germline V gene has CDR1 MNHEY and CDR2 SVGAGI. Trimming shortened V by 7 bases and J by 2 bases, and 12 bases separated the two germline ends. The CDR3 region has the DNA TGTGCCAGCAATAACCCAGGACCCTACAATGAGCAGTTCTTC. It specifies CASNNPGPYNEQFF.

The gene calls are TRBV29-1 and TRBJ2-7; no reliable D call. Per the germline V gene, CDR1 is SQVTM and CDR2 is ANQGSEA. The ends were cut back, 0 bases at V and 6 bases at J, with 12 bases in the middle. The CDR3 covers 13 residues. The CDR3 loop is CSVEDGLLSEQYF. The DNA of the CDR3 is TGCAGCGTTGAAGACGGCCTCCTAAGCGAGCAGTACTTC.

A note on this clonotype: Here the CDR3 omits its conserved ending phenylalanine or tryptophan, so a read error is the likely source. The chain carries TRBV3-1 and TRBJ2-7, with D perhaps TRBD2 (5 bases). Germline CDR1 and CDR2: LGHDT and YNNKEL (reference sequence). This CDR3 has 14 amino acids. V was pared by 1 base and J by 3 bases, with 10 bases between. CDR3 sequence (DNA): TGTGCCAGCAGCCAAGGTGCCGGGGACTACGAGCAGTACTAC. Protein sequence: CASSQGAGDYEQYY.

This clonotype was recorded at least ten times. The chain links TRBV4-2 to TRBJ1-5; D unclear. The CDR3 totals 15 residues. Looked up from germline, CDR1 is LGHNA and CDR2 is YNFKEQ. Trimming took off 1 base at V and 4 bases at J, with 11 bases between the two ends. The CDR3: CASSQALLGNQPQHF. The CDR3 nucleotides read TGTGCCAGCAGCCAAGCCCTACTAGGAAATCAGCCCCAGCATTTT.

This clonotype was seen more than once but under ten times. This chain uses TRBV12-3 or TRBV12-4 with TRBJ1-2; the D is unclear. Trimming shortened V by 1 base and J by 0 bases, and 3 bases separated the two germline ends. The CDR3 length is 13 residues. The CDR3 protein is CASSLVANYGYTF. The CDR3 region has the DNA TGTGCCAGCAGTTTAGTCGCTAACTATGGCTACACCTTC.

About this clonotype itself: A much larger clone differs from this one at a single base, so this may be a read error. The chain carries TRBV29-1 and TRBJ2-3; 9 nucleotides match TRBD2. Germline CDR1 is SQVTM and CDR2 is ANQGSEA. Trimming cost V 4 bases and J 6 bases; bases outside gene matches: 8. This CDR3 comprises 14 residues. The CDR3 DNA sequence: TGCAGCGTTGTAGGGCTAGCGGGAATGGATACGCAGTATTTT. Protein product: CSVVGLAGMDTQYF.

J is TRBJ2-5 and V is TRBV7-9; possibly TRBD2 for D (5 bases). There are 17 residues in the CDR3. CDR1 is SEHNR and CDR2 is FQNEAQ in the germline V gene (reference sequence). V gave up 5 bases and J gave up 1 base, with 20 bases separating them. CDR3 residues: CASSTPGIYLSQETQYF. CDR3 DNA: TGTGCCAGCAGCACCCCGGGGATCTATTTATCCCAAGAGACCCAGTACTTC.

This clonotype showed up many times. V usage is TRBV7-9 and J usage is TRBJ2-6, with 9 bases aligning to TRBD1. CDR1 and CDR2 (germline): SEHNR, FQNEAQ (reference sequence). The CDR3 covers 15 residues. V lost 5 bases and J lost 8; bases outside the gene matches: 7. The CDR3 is CASSPPGQGTNVLTF. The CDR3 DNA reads TGTGCCAGCAGCCCCCCGGGACAGGGAACCAACGTCCTGACTTTC.

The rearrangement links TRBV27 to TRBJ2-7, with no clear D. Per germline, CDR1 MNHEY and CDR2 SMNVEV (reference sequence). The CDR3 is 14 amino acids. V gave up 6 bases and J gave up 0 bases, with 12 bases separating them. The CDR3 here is CASSPMTHSYEQYF. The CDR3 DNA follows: TGTGCCAGCAGCCCCATGACCCACTCCTACGAGCAGTACTTC.

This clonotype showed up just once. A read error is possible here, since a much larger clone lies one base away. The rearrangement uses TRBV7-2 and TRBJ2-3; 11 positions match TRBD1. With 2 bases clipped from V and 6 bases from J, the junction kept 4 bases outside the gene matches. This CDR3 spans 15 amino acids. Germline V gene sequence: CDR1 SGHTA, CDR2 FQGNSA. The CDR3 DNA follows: TGTGCCAGCAGCTTACGGGACAGGGGGGTGGATACGCAGTATTTT. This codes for CASSLRDRGVDTQYF.

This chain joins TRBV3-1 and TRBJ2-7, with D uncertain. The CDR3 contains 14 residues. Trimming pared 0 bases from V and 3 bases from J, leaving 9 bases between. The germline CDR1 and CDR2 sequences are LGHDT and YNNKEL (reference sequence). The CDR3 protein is CASSQDPKNYEQYF. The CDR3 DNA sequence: TGTGCCAGCAGCCAAGACCCGAAGAACTACGAGCAGTACTTC.

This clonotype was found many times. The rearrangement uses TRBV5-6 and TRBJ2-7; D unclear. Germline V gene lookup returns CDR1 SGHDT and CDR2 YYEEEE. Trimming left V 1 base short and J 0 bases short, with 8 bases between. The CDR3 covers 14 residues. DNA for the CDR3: TGTGCCAGCAGCTTGTCAGGCTTCTCCTACGAGCAGTACTTC. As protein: CASSLSGFSYEQYF.

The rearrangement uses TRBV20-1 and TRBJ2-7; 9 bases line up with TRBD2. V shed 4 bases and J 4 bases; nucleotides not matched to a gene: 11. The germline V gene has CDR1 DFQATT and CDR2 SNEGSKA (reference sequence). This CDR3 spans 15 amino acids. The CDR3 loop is CSATHGPGLAYEQYF. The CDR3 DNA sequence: TGCAGTGCTACCCATGGGCCGGGACTAGCTTACGAGCAGTACTTC.

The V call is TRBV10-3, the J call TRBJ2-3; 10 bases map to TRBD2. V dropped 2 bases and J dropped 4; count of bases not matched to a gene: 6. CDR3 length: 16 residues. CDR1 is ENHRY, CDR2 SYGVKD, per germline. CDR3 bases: TGTGCCATCAGTGAGCCGACTAGCGGGCGACCAGATACGCAGTATTTT. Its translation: CAISEPTSGRPDTQYF.

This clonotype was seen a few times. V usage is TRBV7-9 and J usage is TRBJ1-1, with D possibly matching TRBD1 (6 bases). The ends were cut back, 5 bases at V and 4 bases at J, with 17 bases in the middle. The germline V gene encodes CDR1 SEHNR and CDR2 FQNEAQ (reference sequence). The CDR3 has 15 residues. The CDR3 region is CASSPPGHSITEAFF. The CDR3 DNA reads TGTGCCAGCAGCCCTCCGGGACACAGTATCACTGAAGCTTTCTTT. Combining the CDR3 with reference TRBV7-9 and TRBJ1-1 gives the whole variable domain DTGVSQNPRHKITKRGQNVTFRCDPISEHNRLYWYRQTLGQGPEFLTYFQNEAQLEKSRLLSDRFSAERPKGSFSTLEIQRTEQGDSAMYLCASSPPGHSITEAFFGQGTRLTVV.